The clone carrying this TCR beta chain showed up many times. Antigen unknown. This sample is part of a study of quantifying T cell responses using KT2 cells. Study information: TCR alpha and beta constant-region primers primed reverse transcription of RNA. Under optimum conditions, T4 ligation efficiency was estimated at more than 8%. Whole-study findings and limits: Even the lowest spike-in, about one KT2 cell per 100,000 PBMC, yielded detectable KT2 sequences.

The sample is PBMC spiked with counted cells of clone KT2. An oligo carrying a UMI was ligated to the cDNA 3' end. First-round PCR used three to five cycles and beta primers RC1.1 and RC1.2 covering TRBC1 and TRBC2. TCR alpha and beta chains were handled separately starting at the second PCR. TCRdb reprocessed the UMI-ligation and nested PCR reads with MiXCR, giving one entry per CDR3 protein. The sample includes some 48,000 distinct CDR3 sequences, roughly 12% of them seen just once. V shed 5 bases and J shed 8 bases, with 7 bases lying between them. The germline gives CDR1 SEHNR, CDR2 FQNEAQ (reference sequence). This CDR3 has 11 residues.

The receptor comes from a human donor. The material sequenced was PBMCs spiked with cells of the T cell clone KT2. The gene calls are TRBV7-9 and TRBJ2-1; D call uncertain. The CDR3 DNA follows: TGTGCCAGCAGCCTCCGGTATGAGCAGTTCTTC. Amino acid sequence: CASSLRYEQFF.